The present TCR beta chain was sequenced within a study of a mutant IDH1 vaccine in newly diagnosed glioma. About the study: The initiation of vaccination occurred 4-6 weeks after radiotherapy alone, or with temozolomide cycles. Patients under treatment included approximately 60% males and about 38% females and had a mean age of approximately 44 years. Former treatment meant radiotherapy, temozolomide, or both; the majority had gotten both.

To note about this clone: The antigen remains unidentified.

The method was immunoSEQ multiplex PCR; TCRdb's version includes in-frame clones alone and lacks a portion of them. This sample has about 65,000 clones, with 70% to 90% found just once. Specified time point: week 23, last vaccination. What each vaccine dose contained was 300 ug of mutant IDH1 20-mer peptide, accompanied by topical imiquimod. This CDR3 has 13 residues. CDR1 SGHRS and CDR2 YFSETQ come from the germline V gene. V lost 4 bases and J 4 bases, leaving 8 bases between the germline ends. This sequence originates from a man younger than 40 with glioma. Sequenced material: PBMCs, taken from a glioma patient whose treatment included an IDH1 peptide vaccine. This chain uses TRBV5-1 with TRBJ1-4; no firm D call. The CDR3 loop is CASSDGLNEKLFF. CDR3 sequence (DNA): TGCGCCAGCAGCGACGGACTTAATGAAAAACTGTTTTTT.